Below, one T cell receptor beta chain is given with its context. Its antigen is not known. Time point reported: patch test 2, 6 weeks after DPC sensitization. Indicated treatment: therapeutic diphenylcyclopropenone sensitization with weekly scalp DPC. This entry belongs to a study of human T cells and chemical hapten exposure. Across the study: From small differences in pooled library volume came most of the variation in per-sample TCR yields. General observations from the study: With DPC sensitization, TCRs exceeding 1 in 1000 frequency showed no change.

CDR1 is MGHRA, CDR2 YSYEKL, per germline. V was cut by 0 bases and J by 1 base, with 11 bases left in between. The CDR3 runs 16 residues. TCRdb re-derived calls from the RACE reads in MiXCR, one entry per CDR3 protein. The profile shows more than 75,000 distinct CDR3 sequences, over 7.5% of them singletons. The clonotype was recovered from a woman between 40 and 50 years old with alopecia areata. Some clones in this sample may be carry-over from other donors' samples. This rearrangement joins TRBV4-1 to TRBJ2-3; D remains ambiguous. The sequenced sample was whole blood, obtained in connection with sensitization to the hapten diphenylcyclopropenone (DPC). Here the CDR3 DNA reads TGCGCCAGCAGCCAAGATGGCGGCAGTGGCACAGATACGCAGTATTTT. Amino acids: CASSQDGGSGTDTQYF.